These 6 T cell receptor beta chains originate from one sample sequenced in a study of T cell changes during pregnancy in multiple sclerosis. Sequencing was performed with immunoSEQ multiplex PCR; in TCRdb, only in-frame clones are kept and a portion is missing. The profile shows about 32,000 clones, approximately 89% of them singletons. The specimen was CD8+ T cells from peripheral blood mononuclear cells, collected in the first trimester of pregnancy. Receptors originate from a female donor with multiple sclerosis, enrolled in a pregnancy study.

The chain uses TRBV27 and TRBJ2-1; D not resolved. The V gene's germline CDR1 is MNHEY and CDR2 SMNVEV (reference sequence). The CDR3 extends over 15 amino acids. V was trimmed by 6 bases and J by 2 bases, leaving 14 bases between them. The CDR3 is CASSRWRTTYNEQFF. The CDR3 DNA is TGTGCCAGCAGCCGTTGGCGTACTACCTACAATGAGCAGTTCTTC.

The gene calls are TRBV10-2 and TRBJ1-3; TRBD1 matches at 8 bases. Germline V gives CDR1 WSHSY, CDR2 SAAADI. This CDR3 has 12 amino acids. The V and J ends lost 8 bases and 8 bases, in that order; junction bases with no gene match: 5. The CDR3 spells CASSDREDTIYF. The CDR3 DNA follows: TGCGCCAGCTCGGACAGGGAGGACACCATATATTTT.

The V call is TRBV7-2, the J call TRBJ1-2; D gene ambiguous. This CDR3 is built from 13 residues. Germline CDR1 SGHTA, CDR2 FQGNSA. With 5 bases removed from V and 8 bases from J, the gap between germline ends came to 15 bases. This CDR3 reads CASSLEWRLGYTF. CDR3 nucleotides: TGTGCCAGCAGCCTCGAGTGGCGGCTCGGCTACACCTTC.

This clone was counted a few times. The chain couples TRBV9 to TRBJ2-7, with TRBD1 as a possible D gene (5 bases). Trimming took 4 bases from V and 7 from J, leaving 15 bases between them. From germline, CDR1 is SGDLS and CDR2 YYNGEE. The CDR3 is made up of 13 amino acids. The CDR3 spells CASSPRLRQEQYF. The CDR3 nucleotides read TGTGCCAGCAGCCCAAGACTCCGACAGGAGCAGTACTTC.

J is TRBJ2-7 and V is TRBV11-2, with TRBD2 matching 10 bases. This CDR3 contains 14 residues. V shed 5 bases and J 3 bases; nucleotides not matched to a gene: 4. Germline-derived CDR1 and CDR2 are SGHAT and FQNNGV. CDR3 protein: CASSTGTSVYEQYF. For the CDR3, the DNA is TGTGCCAGCAGCACCGGGACTAGCGTCTACGAGCAGTACTTC.

This clone came up once. The chain recombines TRBV5-1 with TRBJ2-3, with TRBD2 identical over 10 bases. V trimming: 4 bases; J trimming: 1 base; junction bases outside the gene matches: 6. This CDR3 region has 16 residues. Germline V gene lookup returns CDR1 SGHRS and CDR2 YFSETQ. The CDR3 sequence is CASSPTGTSGTDTQYF. The CDR3 DNA follows: TGCGCCAGCAGCCCCACCGGGACTAGCGGCACAGATACGCAGTATTTT. Full variable domain (rest looked up from reference TRBV5-1 and TRBJ2-3): KAGVTQTPRYLIKTRGQQVTLSCSPISGHRSVSWYQQTPGQGLQFLFEYFSETQRNKGNFPGRFSGRQFSNSRSEMNVSTLELGDSALYLCASSPTGTSGTDTQYFGPGTRLTVL.